A selection of T cell receptor beta chains follows, all from one sample in a study of spatial heterogeneity in lung cancer. From the 5' RACE reads, TCRdb called clonotypes with MiXCR, one entry per CDR3 protein. The table shows more than 4,500 distinct CDR3 sequences, with roughly 27% occurring only once. The source was PBMCs, collected at surgery. Receptors originate from a male donor with early-stage non-small cell lung cancer. CDR3s leave out the opening cysteine and the closing phenylalanine or tryptophan.

TRBV29-1	TRBJ2-3	SVVDNTDTQY
TRBV11-3	TRBJ2-3	ASSLKPGQGTDTQY
TRBV20-1	TRBJ2-7	SARVSGDYEQY
TRBV5-5	TRBJ2-5	ASSLARDETQY
TRBV9	TRBJ2-2	ASSGTVSTGELF
TRBV28	TRBJ2-7	ASSLHIPYEQY
TRBV19	TRBJ1-4	ASMDGTTNEKLF
TRBV20-1	TRBJ2-1	SAQTSGSLYNEQF
TRBV6-1	TRBJ1-5	ASRRGDFNQPQH
TRBV28	TRBJ1-1	ASSWDRAGGTEAF
TRBV5-5	TRBJ1-4	ASSFRTDEKLF
TRBV29-1	TRBJ2-7	SVRVSSYEQY
TRBV29-1	TRBJ2-4	SVGVEARIQY